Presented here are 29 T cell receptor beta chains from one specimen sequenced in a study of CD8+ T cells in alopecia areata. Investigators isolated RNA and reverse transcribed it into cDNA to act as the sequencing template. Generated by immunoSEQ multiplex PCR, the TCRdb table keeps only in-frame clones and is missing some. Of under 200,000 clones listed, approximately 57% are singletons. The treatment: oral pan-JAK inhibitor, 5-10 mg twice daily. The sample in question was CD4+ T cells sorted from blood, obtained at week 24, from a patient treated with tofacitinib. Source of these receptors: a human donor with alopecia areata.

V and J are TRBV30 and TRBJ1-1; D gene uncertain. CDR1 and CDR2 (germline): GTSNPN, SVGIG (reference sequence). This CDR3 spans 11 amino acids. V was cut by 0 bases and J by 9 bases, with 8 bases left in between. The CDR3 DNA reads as TGTGCCTGGAGTGTTACTTTGAAAGCTTTCTTT. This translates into CAWSVTLKAFF.

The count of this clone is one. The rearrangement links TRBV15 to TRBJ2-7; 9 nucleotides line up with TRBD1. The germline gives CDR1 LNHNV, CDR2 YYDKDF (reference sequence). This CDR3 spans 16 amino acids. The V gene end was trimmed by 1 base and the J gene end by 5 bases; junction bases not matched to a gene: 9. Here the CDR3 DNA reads TGTGCCACCAGCAGAGGAAAGGGACAGGGAGGTGACGAGCAGTACTTC. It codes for CATSRGKGQGGDEQYF.

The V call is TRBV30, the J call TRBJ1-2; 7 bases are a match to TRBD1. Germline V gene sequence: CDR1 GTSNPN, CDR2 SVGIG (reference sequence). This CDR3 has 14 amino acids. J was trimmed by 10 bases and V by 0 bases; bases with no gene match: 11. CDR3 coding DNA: TGTGCCTGGAGTGTACCGGGGACAGCTGAAGACTACACCTTC. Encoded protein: CAWSVPGTAEDYTF.

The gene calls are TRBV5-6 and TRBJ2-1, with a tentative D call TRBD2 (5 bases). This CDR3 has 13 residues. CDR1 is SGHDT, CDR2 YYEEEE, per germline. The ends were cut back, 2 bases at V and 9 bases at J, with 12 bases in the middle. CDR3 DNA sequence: TGTGCCAGCAGCTTAGGACTGATAAGTGAGCAGTTCTTC. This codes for CASSLGLISEQFF.

CDR3 in DNA: TGCAGCGTGGAGCGAGGGTGGGGTGAGACCCAGTACTTC. Translated, it gives CSVERGWGETQYF. The chain has TRBV29-1 and TRBJ2-5, with TRBD2 as a possible D gene (5 bases). There are 13 residues in the CDR3. The germline CDR1 and CDR2 sequences are SQVTM and ANQGSEA. Between the trimmed V and J ends, which lost 6 bases and 5 bases, there was a span of 16 bases.

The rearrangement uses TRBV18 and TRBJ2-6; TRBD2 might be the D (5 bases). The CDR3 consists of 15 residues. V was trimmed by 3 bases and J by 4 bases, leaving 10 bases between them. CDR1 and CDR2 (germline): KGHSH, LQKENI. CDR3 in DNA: TGTGCCAGCTCACCCGATAGCGCCGGGGCCAACGTCCTGACTTTC. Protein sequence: CASSPDSAGANVLTF.

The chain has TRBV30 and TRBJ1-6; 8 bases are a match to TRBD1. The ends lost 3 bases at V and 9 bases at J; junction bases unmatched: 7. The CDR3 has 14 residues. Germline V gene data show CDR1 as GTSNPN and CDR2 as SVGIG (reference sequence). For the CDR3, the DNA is TGTGCCTGGAGGGATGGGACAGGTAGTTCACCCCTCCACTTT. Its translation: CAWRDGTGSSPLHF.

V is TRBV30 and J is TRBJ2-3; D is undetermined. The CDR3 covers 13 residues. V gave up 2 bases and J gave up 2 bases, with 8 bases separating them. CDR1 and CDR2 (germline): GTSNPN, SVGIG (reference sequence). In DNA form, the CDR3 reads TGTGCCTGGAGTCGCCTTTACACAGATACGCAGTATTTT. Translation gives CAWSRLYTDTQYF.

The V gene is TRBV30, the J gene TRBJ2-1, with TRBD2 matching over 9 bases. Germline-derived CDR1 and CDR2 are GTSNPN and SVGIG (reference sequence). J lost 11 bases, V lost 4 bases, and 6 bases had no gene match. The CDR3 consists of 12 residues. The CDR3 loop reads CAWTSGVNKQFF. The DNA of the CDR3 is TGTGCCTGGACTAGCGGGGTTAATAAGCAGTTCTTC.

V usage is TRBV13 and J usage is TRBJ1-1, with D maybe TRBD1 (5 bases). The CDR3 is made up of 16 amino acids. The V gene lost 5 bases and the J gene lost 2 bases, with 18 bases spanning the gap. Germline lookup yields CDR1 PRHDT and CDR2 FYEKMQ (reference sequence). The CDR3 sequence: CASSQQEWGLNTEAFF. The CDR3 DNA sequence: TGTGCCAGCAGCCAACAGGAATGGGGCCTTAACACTGAAGCTTTCTTT. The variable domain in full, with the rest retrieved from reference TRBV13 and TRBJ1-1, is AAGVIQSPRHLIKEKRETATLKCYPIPRHDTVYWYQQGPGQDPQFLISFYEKMQSDKGSIPDRFSAQQFSDYHSELNMSSLELGDSALYFCASSQQEWGLNTEAFFGQGTRLTVV.

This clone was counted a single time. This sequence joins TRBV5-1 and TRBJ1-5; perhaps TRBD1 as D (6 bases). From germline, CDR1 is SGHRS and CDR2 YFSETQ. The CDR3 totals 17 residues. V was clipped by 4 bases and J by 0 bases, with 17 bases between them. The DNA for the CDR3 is TGCGCCAGCAGCCCATCGGGGGGGCATTATAGCAATCAGCCCCAGCATTTT. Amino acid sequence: CASSPSGGHYSNQPQHF.

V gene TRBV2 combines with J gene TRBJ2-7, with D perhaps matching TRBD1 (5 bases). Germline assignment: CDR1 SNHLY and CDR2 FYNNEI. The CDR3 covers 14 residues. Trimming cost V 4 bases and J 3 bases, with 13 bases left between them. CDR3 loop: CASSAAGNLYEQYF. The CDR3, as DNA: TGTGCCAGCAGTGCTGCAGGGAATCTCTACGAGCAGTACTTC.

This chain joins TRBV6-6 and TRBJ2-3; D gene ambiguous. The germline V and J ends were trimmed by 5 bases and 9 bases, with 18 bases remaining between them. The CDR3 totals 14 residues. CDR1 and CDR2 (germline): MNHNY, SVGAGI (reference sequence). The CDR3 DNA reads TGTGCCAGCAGTCTTCAGGATGTGGGCTCCACGCAGTATTTT. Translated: CASSLQDVGSTQYF.

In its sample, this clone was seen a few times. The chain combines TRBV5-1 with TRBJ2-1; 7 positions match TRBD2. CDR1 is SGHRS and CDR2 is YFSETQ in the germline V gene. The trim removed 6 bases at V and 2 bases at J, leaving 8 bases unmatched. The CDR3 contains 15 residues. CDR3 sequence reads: CASNRGAGAYNEQFF. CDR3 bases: TGCGCCAGCAACAGAGGGGCGGGGGCCTACAATGAGCAGTTCTTC.

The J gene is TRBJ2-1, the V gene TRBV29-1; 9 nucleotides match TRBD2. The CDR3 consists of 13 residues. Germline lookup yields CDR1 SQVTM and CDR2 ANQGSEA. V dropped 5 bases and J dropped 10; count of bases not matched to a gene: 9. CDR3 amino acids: CSVCSLAGREQFF. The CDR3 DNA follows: TGCAGCGTTTGTTCACTAGCGGGCCGCGAGCAGTTCTTC.

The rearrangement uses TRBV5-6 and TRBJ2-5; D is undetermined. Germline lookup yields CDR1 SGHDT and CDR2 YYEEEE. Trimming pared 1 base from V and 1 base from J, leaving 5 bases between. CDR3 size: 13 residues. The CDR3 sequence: CASSLNFQETQYF. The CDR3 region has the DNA TGTGCCAGCAGCTTGAACTTCCAAGAGACCCAGTACTTC. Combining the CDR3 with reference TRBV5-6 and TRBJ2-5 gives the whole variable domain DAGVTQSPTHLIKTRGQQVTLRCSPKSGHDTVSWYQQALGQGPQFIFQYYEEEERQRGNFPDRFSGHQFPNYSSELNVNALLLGDSALYLCASSLNFQETQYFGPGTRLLVL.

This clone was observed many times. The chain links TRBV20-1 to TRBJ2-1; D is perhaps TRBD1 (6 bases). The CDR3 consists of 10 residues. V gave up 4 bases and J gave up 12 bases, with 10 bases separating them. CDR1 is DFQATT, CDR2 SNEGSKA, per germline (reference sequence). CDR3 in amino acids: CSAIRGGQFF. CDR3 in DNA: TGCAGTGCTATAAGAGGGGGGCAGTTCTTC.

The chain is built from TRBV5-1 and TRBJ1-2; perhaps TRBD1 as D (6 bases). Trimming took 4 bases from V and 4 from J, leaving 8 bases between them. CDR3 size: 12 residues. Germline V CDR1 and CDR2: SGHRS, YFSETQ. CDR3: CASSEDSYGYTF. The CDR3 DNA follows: TGCGCCAGCAGCGAGGACAGCTATGGCTACACCTTC.

The CDR3 loop reads CASSTRDSDTQYF. The CDR3 DNA follows: TGTGCCAGCAGCACCCGGGACAGTGATACGCAGTATTTT. V usage is TRBV7-8 and J usage is TRBJ2-3, with 7 bases matching TRBD1. CDR3 length: 13 amino acids. V trimming: 5 bases; J trimming: 6 bases; junction bases outside the gene matches: 5. Germline V CDR1 and CDR2: SGHVS, FQNEAQ.

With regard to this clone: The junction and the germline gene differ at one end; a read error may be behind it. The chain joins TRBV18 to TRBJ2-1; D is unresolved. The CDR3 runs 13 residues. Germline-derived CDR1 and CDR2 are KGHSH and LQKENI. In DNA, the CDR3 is TGTGCCAGCTCACCACCTACGACGACCGAGCGGTTCTTC. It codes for CASSPPTTTERFF. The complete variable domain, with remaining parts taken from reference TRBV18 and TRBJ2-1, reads NAGVMQNPRHLVRRRGQEARLRCSPMKGHSHVYWYRQLPEEGLKFMVYLQKENIIDESGMPKERFSAEFPKEGPSILRIQQVVRGDSAAYFCASSPPTTTERFFGPGTRLTVL.

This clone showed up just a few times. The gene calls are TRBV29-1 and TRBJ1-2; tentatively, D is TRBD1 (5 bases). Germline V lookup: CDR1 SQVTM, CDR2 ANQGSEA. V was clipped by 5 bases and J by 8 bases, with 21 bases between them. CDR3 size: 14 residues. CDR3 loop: CSVHSGLAGRGYTF. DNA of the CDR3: TGCAGCGTTCATTCGGGACTCGCAGGGAGAGGCTACACCTTC.

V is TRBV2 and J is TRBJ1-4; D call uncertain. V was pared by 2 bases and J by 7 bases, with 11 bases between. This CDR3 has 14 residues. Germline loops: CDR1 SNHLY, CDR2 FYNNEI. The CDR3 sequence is CASSEQRTSEKLFF. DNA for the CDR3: TGTGCCAGCAGTGAACAGAGGACTTCTGAAAAACTGTTTTTT.

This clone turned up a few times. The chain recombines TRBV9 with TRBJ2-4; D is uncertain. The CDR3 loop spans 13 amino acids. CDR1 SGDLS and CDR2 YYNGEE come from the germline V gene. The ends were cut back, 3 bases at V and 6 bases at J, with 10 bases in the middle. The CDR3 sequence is CASSARKGNIQYF. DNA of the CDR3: TGTGCCAGCAGCGCCCGTAAGGGAAACATTCAGTACTTC. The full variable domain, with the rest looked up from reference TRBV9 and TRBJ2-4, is DSGVTQTPKHLITATGQRVTLRCSPRSGDLSVYWYQQSLDQGLQFLIQYYNGEERAKGNILERFSAQQFPDLHSELNLSSLELGDSALYFCASSARKGNIQYFGAGTRLSVL.

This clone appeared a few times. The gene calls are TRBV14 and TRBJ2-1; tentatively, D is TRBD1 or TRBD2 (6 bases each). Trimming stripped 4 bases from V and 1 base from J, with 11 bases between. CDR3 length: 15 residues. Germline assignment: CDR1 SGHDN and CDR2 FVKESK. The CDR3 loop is CASSRIGGSYNEQFF. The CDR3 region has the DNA TGTGCCAGCAGCCGAATAGGGGGGTCCTACAATGAGCAGTTCTTC.

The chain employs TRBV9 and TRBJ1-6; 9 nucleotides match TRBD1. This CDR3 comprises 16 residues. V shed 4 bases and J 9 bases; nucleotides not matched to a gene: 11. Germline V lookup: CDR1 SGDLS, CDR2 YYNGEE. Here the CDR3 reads CASSTPSGTGTSPLHF. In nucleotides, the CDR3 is TGTGCCAGCAGCACTCCATCCGGGACAGGGACTTCACCCCTCCACTTT.

The CDR3 protein is CAISDLAGEETQYF. The CDR3 bases are TGTGCCATCAGTGACCTAGCGGGGGAGGAGACCCAGTACTTC. J is TRBJ2-5 and V is TRBV10-3; TRBD2 matches 10 bases. Germline V lookup: CDR1 ENHRY, CDR2 SYGVKD. This CDR3 region has 14 residues. After removal of 3 bases from V and 5 bases from J, the junction contained 3 bases not matched to a gene.

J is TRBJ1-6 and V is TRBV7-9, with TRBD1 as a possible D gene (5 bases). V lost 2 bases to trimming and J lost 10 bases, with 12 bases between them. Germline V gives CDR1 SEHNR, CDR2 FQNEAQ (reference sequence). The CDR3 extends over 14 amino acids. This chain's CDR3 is CASSLTGVESPLHF. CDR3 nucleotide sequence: TGTGCCAGCAGCTTAACAGGAGTTGAATCACCCCTCCACTTT.

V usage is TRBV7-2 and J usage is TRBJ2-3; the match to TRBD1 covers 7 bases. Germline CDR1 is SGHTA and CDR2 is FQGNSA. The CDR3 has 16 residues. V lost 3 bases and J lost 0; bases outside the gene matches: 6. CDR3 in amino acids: CASSFGQAQSTDTQYF. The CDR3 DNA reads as TGTGCCAGCAGCTTTGGACAGGCTCAAAGCACAGATACGCAGTATTTT.

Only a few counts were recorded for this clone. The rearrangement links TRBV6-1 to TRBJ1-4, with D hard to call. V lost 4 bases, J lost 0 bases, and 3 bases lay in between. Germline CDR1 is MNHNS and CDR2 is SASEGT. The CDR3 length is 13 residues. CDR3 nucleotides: TGTGCCAGCAGTGGTGCAACTAATGAAAAACTGTTTTTT. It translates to CASSGATNEKLFF.